The clone carrying this TCR beta chain was detected only a few times. What it binds is unknown. These data are taken from a study of T cells after yellow fever vaccination. J lost 0 bases, V lost 5 bases, and 9 bases had no gene match. CDR1 is SGHNT and CDR2 is YENEEA in the germline V gene. This CDR3 has 19 residues. Study results and limitations: The secondary T-cell response peaked on day 5, not day 15, but was weaker.

Each CDR3 protein gets one entry after TCRdb re-called the 5' RACE reads with MiXCR. The data show approximately 330,000 distinct CDR3 sequences, around 12% seen once. This sequence was found in a man aged 18 to 29 who received the YFV17D yellow fever vaccine. This sequence joins TRBV11-3 and TRBJ2-2; 13 bases line up with TRBD2. The sample was CD4+ T cells sorted from PBMCs, taken 15 days after the yellow fever booster vaccination. CDR3 amino acids: CASSGSGLAGRSNTGELFF. Here the CDR3 DNA reads TGTGCCAGCAGCGGGTCGGGACTAGCGGGAAGATCGAACACCGGGGAGCTGTTTTTT.